A selection of T cell receptor beta chains follows, all from one sample in a study of T-cell memory formation after mild COVID-19. TCRdb passed the 5' RACE reads through MiXCR, listing each CDR3 protein once. The data contain 500,000 to 650,000 distinct CDR3 sequences, about 20% of them seen just once; the ten biggest clones take up 7% to 9%. Sample: PBMCs or a T cell subset sorted from them (not recorded which). The receptors here all came from an adult woman who had mild COVID-19 (a few samples of this study predate the infection). Cell type and time point are not known. CDR3s include the opening cysteine and the closing phenylalanine or tryptophan. Each record gives: clone size, V gene, J gene, D gene, CDR3 protein, CDR3 DNA. A D gene is named only where the DNA matches it firmly. Expanded clones are given a class, and other clones once, few, many or no size at all.

clone_size: NA; v_call: TRBV5-1; j_call: TRBJ1-2; d_call: TRBD1; cdr3_aa: CASSSNPQGIAGYTF; cdr3_nt: TGCGCCAGCAGCTCTAACCCACAGGGGATCGCTGGCTACACCTTC
clone_size: NA; v_call: TRBV12-3/TRBV12-4; j_call: TRBJ1-5; d_call: NA; cdr3_aa: CASSLGRFPQENQPQHF; cdr3_nt: TGTGCCAGCAGTTTAGGAAGGTTTCCACAGGAGAATCAGCCCCAGCATTTT
clone_size: few; v_call: TRBV5-1; j_call: TRBJ1-2; d_call: TRBD1; cdr3_aa: CASSLGISGTGKEGYTF; cdr3_nt: TGCGCCAGCAGCTTGGGGATTTCCGGGACAGGGAAGGAGGGCTACACCTTC
clone_size: NA; v_call: TRBV5-5; j_call: TRBJ2-7; d_call: NA; cdr3_aa: CASSRTLAYDQYF; cdr3_nt: TGTGCCAGCAGCAGAACTCTTGCCTACGATCAGTACTTC
clone_size: NA; v_call: TRBV4-1; j_call: TRBJ2-2; d_call: NA; cdr3_aa: CASSQVRGSHTGELFF; cdr3_nt: TGCGCCAGCAGCCAAGTGAGGGGGTCGCACACCGGGGAGCTGTTTTTT
clone_size: few; v_call: TRBV19; j_call: TRBJ1-1; d_call: NA; cdr3_aa: CASSINGNTEAFF; cdr3_nt: TGTGCCAGTAGTATTAACGGGAACACTGAAGCTTTCTTT
clone_size: few; v_call: TRBV10-3; j_call: TRBJ2-7; d_call: TRBD1; cdr3_aa: CAISDDRGYEQYF; cdr3_nt: TGTGCCATCAGTGATGACAGGGGGTACGAGCAGTACTTC
clone_size: few; v_call: TRBV7-8; j_call: TRBJ2-5; d_call: NA; cdr3_aa: CASSLSVSRSRETQYF; cdr3_nt: TGTGCCAGCAGCTTATCAGTCAGCAGGTCTCGGGAGACCCAGTACTTC
clone_size: few; v_call: TRBV20-1; j_call: TRBJ2-5; d_call: NA; cdr3_aa: CSARSLTGLPETQYF; cdr3_nt: TGCAGTGCTAGATCCCTCACAGGGCTGCCAGAGACCCAGTACTTC
clone_size: many; v_call: TRBV6-5; j_call: TRBJ2-1; d_call: TRBD2; cdr3_aa: CASFGGGPHNEQFF; cdr3_nt: TGTGCCAGCTTCGGGGGAGGGCCCCACAATGAGCAGTTCTTC
clone_size: NA; v_call: TRBV28; j_call: TRBJ1-3; d_call: TRBD1; cdr3_aa: CASSLRQGSRSGGNTIYF; cdr3_nt: TGTGCCAGCAGTCTGAGACAGGGGTCCCGCTCCGGAGGAAACACCATATATTTT
clone_size: few; v_call: TRBV7-2; j_call: TRBJ2-7; d_call: NA; cdr3_aa: CASSLGAEWGLYEQYF; cdr3_nt: TGTGCCAGCAGCTTAGGCGCAGAGTGGGGTCTATACGAGCAGTACTTC
clone_size: few; v_call: TRBV4-2; j_call: TRBJ2-1; d_call: NA; cdr3_aa: CASSMISMGNEQFF; cdr3_nt: TGTGCCAGCAGCATGATCAGTATGGGCAATGAGCAGTTCTTC
clone_size: few; v_call: TRBV5-1; j_call: TRBJ1-2; d_call: NA; cdr3_aa: CASSLVGTNPVF; cdr3_nt: TGCGCCAGCAGCTTGGTTGGGACAAATCCTGTCTTC
clone_size: NA; v_call: TRBV7-3; j_call: TRBJ2-3; d_call: NA; cdr3_aa: CASSLNNGYTDTQYF; cdr3_nt: TGTGCCAGCAGCTTAAATAATGGATACACAGATACGCAGTATTTT
clone_size: few; v_call: TRBV5-1; j_call: TRBJ2-7; d_call: TRBD1; cdr3_aa: CASSLAPGTAISYEQYF; cdr3_nt: TGCGCCAGCAGCCTCGCCCCCGGGACAGCGATCTCCTACGAGCAGTACTTC
clone_size: many; v_call: TRBV5-6; j_call: TRBJ2-5; d_call: TRBD2; cdr3_aa: CASSTTSGDQETQYF; cdr3_nt: TGTGCCAGCAGCACGACTAGCGGAGATCAAGAGACCCAGTACTTC
clone_size: NA; v_call: TRBV7-3; j_call: TRBJ1-5; d_call: NA; cdr3_aa: CASSYNQPQHF; cdr3_nt: TGTGCCAGCAGCTACAATCAGCCCCAGCATTTT
clone_size: NA; v_call: TRBV5-1; j_call: TRBJ2-2; d_call: NA; cdr3_aa: CASSAPGSWDTGELFF; cdr3_nt: TGCGCCAGCAGCGCGCCAGGTTCTTGGGACACCGGGGAGCTGTTTTTT